A selection of T cell receptor beta chains follows, all from one sample in a study of blood T cells in healthy people across ages. TCRdb reprocessed the 5' RACE reads with MiXCR, giving one entry per CDR3 protein. Of around 1,900,000 distinct CDR3 sequences in the sample, about two fifths were seen once. Sequencing used blood. These receptors were collected from a human donor in good health. Both conserved end residues are part of each CDR3.

v_gene: TRBV12-3/TRBV12-4
len: 16
j_gene: TRBJ2-1
CDR3aa: CASSWTRLAARDEQFF

v_gene: TRBV11-2
len: 14
j_gene: TRBJ2-5
CDR3aa: CASRAKGGLETQYF

v_gene: TRBV10-3
len: 15
j_gene: TRBJ2-4
CDR3aa: CAISSDRDAKNIQYF

v_gene: TRBV7-9
len: 15
j_gene: TRBJ1-1
CDR3aa: CASSSSGFMNTEAFF

v_gene: TRBV12-3/TRBV12-4
len: 15
j_gene: TRBJ2-1
CDR3aa: CASSLSQGPYNELFF

v_gene: TRBV10-3
len: 19
j_gene: TRBJ2-6
CDR3aa: CAISESRVQGIDGANVLTF

v_gene: TRBV5-1
len: 15
j_gene: TRBJ2-4
CDR3aa: CASSLEGGDINIQYF

v_gene: TRBV5-1
len: 17
j_gene: TRBJ2-3
CDR3aa: CASSPGQGAWLLDTQYF

v_gene: TRBV7-9
len: 13
j_gene: TRBJ2-5
CDR3aa: CASSRAPQETQYF

v_gene: TRBV27
len: 15
j_gene: TRBJ2-7
CDR3aa: CASSLSGVLRYEQYF

v_gene: TRBV10-3
len: 11
j_gene: NA
CDR3aa: CALREVYEQYF

v_gene: TRBV6-2/TRBV6-3
len: 13
j_gene: TRBJ2-4
CDR3aa: CASSYGGPNIQYF

v_gene: TRBV4-1
len: 15
j_gene: TRBJ1-1
CDR3aa: CASSQVQSLNTEAFF

v_gene: TRBV19
len: 14
j_gene: TRBJ1-2
CDR3aa: CASSPQGADYGYTF

v_gene: TRBV6-6
len: 17
j_gene: TRBJ2-7
CDR3aa: CASSYSISSPSSYEQYF

v_gene: TRBV9
len: 15
j_gene: TRBJ1-1
CDR3aa: CASSVVASLNTEAFF

v_gene: TRBV7-6
len: 18
j_gene: TRBJ1-6
CDR3aa: CASSLAWKGGSPNSPLHF

v_gene: TRBV7-3
len: 13
j_gene: TRBJ2-1
CDR3aa: CASSRYSRQEQFF

v_gene: TRBV9
len: 14
j_gene: TRBJ1-1
CDR3aa: CASSVTGGSTEAFF

v_gene: TRBV9
len: 15
j_gene: TRBJ1-2
CDR3aa: CASSAATGGDYGYTF

v_gene: TRBV11-2
len: 14
j_gene: TRBJ2-1
CDR3aa: CASSLVGTAIEQFF

v_gene: TRBV7-3
len: 15
j_gene: TRBJ2-1
CDR3aa: CASSSLPGQYNEQFF

v_gene: TRBV27
len: 14
j_gene: TRBJ2-3
CDR3aa: CASGSSGVTDTQYF

v_gene: TRBV5-1
len: 15
j_gene: TRBJ2-3
CDR3aa: CASSFRLAGSWGQYF

v_gene: TRBV11-1
len: 15
j_gene: TRBJ2-1
CDR3aa: CASSLWDRFNNEQFF

v_gene: TRBV20-1
len: 17
j_gene: TRBJ1-5
CDR3aa: CSARKWGAVSSNQPQHF

v_gene: TRBV29-1
len: 12
j_gene: TRBJ1-2
CDR3aa: CSGGAGGYGYTF

v_gene: TRBV6-6
len: 14
j_gene: TRBJ2-3
CDR3aa: CASSYTQGPDTQYF

v_gene: TRBV12-3/TRBV12-4
len: 15
j_gene: TRBJ2-4
CDR3aa: CASSLVPGGWNEQYF

v_gene: TRBV20-1
len: 16
j_gene: TRBJ1-1
CDR3aa: CSARDLELWGNTEAFF

v_gene: TRBV27
len: 16
j_gene: TRBJ2-7
CDR3aa: CASSLSGEGPSYEQYF

v_gene: TRBV6-5
len: 14
j_gene: TRBJ2-2
CDR3aa: CASRTQGRTGELFF

v_gene: TRBV4-2
len: 15
j_gene: TRBJ2-1
CDR3aa: CASSQGRGLLNEQVF

v_gene: TRBV20-1
len: 13
j_gene: TRBJ2-5
CDR3aa: CSASGGVGETQYF

v_gene: TRBV28
len: 14
j_gene: TRBJ2-7
CDR3aa: CASSNREPSYEQYF

v_gene: TRBV12-3/TRBV12-4
len: 15
j_gene: TRBJ1-2
CDR3aa: CASSLSLVGNYGYTF

v_gene: TRBV4-1
len: 12
j_gene: TRBJ2-1
CDR3aa: CASSLFVGEQFF

v_gene: TRBV11-2
len: 15
j_gene: TRBJ1-6
CDR3aa: CASSFQDSRNSPLHF

v_gene: TRBV28
len: 13
j_gene: TRBJ1-1
CDR3aa: CASSLVTGRQAFF

v_gene: TRBV7-9
len: 13
j_gene: TRBJ1-1
CDR3aa: CASSLAGQGRAFF

v_gene: TRBV7-2
len: 15
j_gene: TRBJ2-1
CDR3aa: CASSLRQGIYNEQFF

v_gene: TRBV3-1
len: 14
j_gene: TRBJ2-7
CDR3aa: CASSQDLSVYEQYF

v_gene: TRBV2
len: 13
j_gene: TRBJ1-6
CDR3aa: CASNQGYNSPLHF

v_gene: TRBV9
len: 19
j_gene: TRBJ1-4
CDR3aa: CASSAKTQGARSANEKLFF

v_gene: TRBV20-1
len: 15
j_gene: TRBJ1-6
CDR3aa: CSASQGGGIRSPLHF

v_gene: TRBV5-1
len: 14
j_gene: TRBJ2-3
CDR3aa: CASSPDFGGDTQYF

v_gene: TRBV7-7
len: 13
j_gene: TRBJ2-1
CDR3aa: CASSGAGYNEQFF

v_gene: TRBV7-9
len: 16
j_gene: TRBJ2-3
CDR3aa: CASSLAPGGLTDTQYF

v_gene: TRBV4-1
len: 13
j_gene: TRBJ1-1
CDR3aa: CASSQPYITEAFF

v_gene: TRBV12-3/TRBV12-4
len: 14
j_gene: TRBJ2-5
CDR3aa: CASSSSRVPETQYF